These T cell receptor beta chains were read from a single sample in a study of cytomegalovirus exposure and HLA in healthy donors. Profiling relied on immunoSEQ multiplex PCR, and the TCRdb table lists in-frame clones only, not all of them. The sample carries about 120,000 clones, just over 65% recorded once. Sequences were obtained from PBMCs. The receptors here all came from a man aged 18-30 years in good health and CMV-seronegative. The CDR3 runs from the conserved cysteine through the conserved F or W. The D gene is left open where the match is weak. Where a row states a size, it is once, few, many or the class of an expanded clone; other rows omit it.

V gene	D gene	clone size	J gene	CDR3 protein	CDR3 DNA
TRBV10-3	-	few	TRBJ1-1	CAISESADEAFF	TGTGCCATCAGTGAGTCGGCGGATGAAGCTTTCTTT
TRBV9	-	-	TRBJ2-7	CASSAGVSYEQYF	TGTGCCAGCAGCGCCGGAGTCTCCTACGAGCAGTACTTC
TRBV30	-	-	TRBJ1-1	CSWSAYPRERSEAFF	TGTTCCTGGAGTGCTTACCCCAGGGAAAGGTCTGAAGCTTTCTTT
TRBV6-1	TRBD1	-	TRBJ2-3	CASTTGTDTDTQYF	TGTGCCAGCACTACAGGGACAGATACAGATACGCAGTATTTT
TRBV5-1	-	-	TRBJ2-2	CASSLTGTNTGELFF	TGCGCCAGCAGCTTGACCGGGACTAACACCGGGGAGCTGTTTTTT
TRBV6-5	-	-	TRBJ2-7	CASTDYSYEQYF	TGTGCCAGCACCGACTACTCCTACGAGCAGTACTTC
TRBV9	-	-	TRBJ2-3	CASSASPSADTQYF	TGTGCCAGCAGCGCCTCCCCTTCCGCAGATACGCAGTATTTT
TRBV29-1	-	few	TRBJ2-4	CSVGLGREIAKNIQYF	TGCAGCGTTGGCCTCGGACGGGAAATAGCCAAAAACATTCAGTACTTC
TRBV6-5	-	-	TRBJ1-5	CASSSGQNSNQPQHF	TGTGCCAGCAGCTCTGGACAGAATAGCAATCAGCCCCAGCATTTT
TRBV6-1	-	few	TRBJ1-1	CASSVTDLLTEAFF	TGTGCCAGCAGCGTGACTGATCTCCTGACTGAAGCTTTCTTT
TRBV29-1	TRBD2	-	TRBJ2-3	CSVGAASGGLTDTQYF	TGCAGCGTTGGGGCCGCTAGCGGGGGCCTCACAGATACGCAGTATTTT
TRBV6-5	TRBD1	few	TRBJ1-6	CASLRDSNSPLHF	TGTGCCAGCCTCAGGGACAGTAATTCACCCCTCCACTTT
TRBV10-2	TRBD1	-	TRBJ1-2	CASSVTIGQGYGYTF	TGCGCCAGCAGTGTCACGATAGGACAGGGCTATGGCTACACCTTC
TRBV7-2	TRBD1	few	TRBJ1-5	CASSLNTGGGNQPQHF	TGTGCCAGCAGCCTAAATACAGGGGGCGGCAATCAGCCCCAGCATTTT
TRBV27	-	-	TRBJ2-2	CASTIAGGSTGELFF	TGTGCCAGCACCATAGCAGGAGGGTCCACCGGGGAGCTGTTTTTT
TRBV5-4	-	-	TRBJ2-1	CASSPGVVTYNEQFF	TGTGCCAGCAGCCCGGGGGTTGTCACCTACAATGAGCAGTTCTTC
TRBV6-5	TRBD1	-	TRBJ2-7	CASSQDRGCEQYF	TGTGCCAGCAGTCAGGACAGGGGTTGCGAGCAGTACTTC
TRBV4-2	-	few	TRBJ1-1	CASSHDGTPNTEAFF	TGTGCCAGCAGCCACGACGGGACACCGAACACTGAAGCTTTCTTT
TRBV5-4	-	-	TRBJ2-7	CASSLWAGDEQYF	TGTGCCAGCAGCTTGTGGGCAGGGGACGAGCAGTACTTC
TRBV7-6	TRBD2	-	TRBJ2-1	CASSLTSGRESEQFF	TGTGCCAGCAGCCTGACTAGCGGGAGGGAAAGTGAGCAGTTCTTC